This T cell receptor beta chain came from a study of PD-1 blockade in classical Hodgkin lymphoma. Sequencing was performed with immunoSEQ multiplex PCR; in TCRdb, only in-frame clones are kept and a portion is missing. Of 30,000 to 40,000 clones detected, about 79% appear once; the ten largest clones hold about 10%. This CDR3 spans 15 amino acids. V was trimmed by 8 bases and J by 2 bases, leaving 17 bases between them. As concerns this clone: Its antigen is unidentified.

Each patient relapsed following autologous stem cell transplantation, and prior brentuximab vedotin exposure differed. Complete response, partial response or progressive disease constituted the best response categories observed. The study, taken as a whole, reports: Sources of repertoire differences remain undefined, possibly disease activity or prior therapy. Lower baseline TCR diversity was reported for newly diagnosed patients than for healthy donors.

The sample here was peripheral blood mononuclear cells (PBMCs), taken at baseline. This TCR came from a human donor with classical Hodgkin lymphoma. The J gene is TRBJ1-5, the V gene TRBV5-3, with D hard to call. TRBV5-3 is an ORF, and what it does is uncertain. CDR3 sequence (DNA): TGTGCCAGCAGCCGGACTCTGGCGGGCAATCAGCCCCAGCATTTT. Its translation is CASSRTLAGNQPQHF.